The source of this T cell receptor beta chain is a study of blood T cells in healthy people across ages. This CDR3 has 14 amino acids. The ends lost 5 bases at V and 3 bases at J; junction bases unmatched: 6. Germline CDR1 reads DFQATT; CDR2 reads SNEGSKA (reference sequence). Next came a second PCR, run for about 6 to 11 cycles, which used a sample-barcoded 5' primer along with a J-beta primer mix. Using its own MiXCR run on the 5' RACE reads, TCRdb lists one record per CDR3 protein. The sample carries hundreds of thousands of distinct CDR3 sequences, around half recorded once. Sample donors were healthy Caucasian individuals that came from Russia, aged about 6 to 100.

This receptor was obtained from a woman aged 55 to 70 in good health. The sequenced material came from blood. This rearrangement joins TRBV20-1 to TRBJ2-3, with TRBD1 identical over 9 bases. CDR3 protein: CSAERDRATDTQYF. The CDR3 DNA reads as TGCAGTGCTGAACGGGACAGGGCGACAGATACGCAGTATTTT.